The sequence of this TCR beta chain was determined in a study of T cells in Graves' hyperthyroidism and ophthalmopathy. Study as a whole: Peripheral blood draws took place at initial diagnosis, ahead of any treatment.

Fresh 10 ml peripheral blood yielded PBMCs. TCR beta CDR3 regions were amplified from RNA transcripts. First-round RT-PCR with HTBI primers amplified the TCR CDR3 region. A single record per CDR3 protein comes from TCRdb applying MiXCR to the multiplex PCR reads. The sample has 300,000 or so distinct CDR3 sequences; about 15% are singletons. This clonotype was recorded at least ten times. Its antigen is undetermined. Study-level points and caveats: Among thyroid clonotypes expanded above 0.001, most also appeared in blood. The model made its ophthalmopathy prediction, and onset followed a median about 6.8 months later.

From germline, CDR1 is SEHNR and CDR2 FQNEAQ (reference sequence). The CDR3 consists of 14 residues. Trimming removed 5 bases from V and 2 bases from J; junction bases left unmatched: 6. Sequencing input: blood. The sequence derives from an older woman with Graves' ophthalmopathy. This sequence joins TRBV7-9 and TRBJ2-7; 7 nucleotides line up with TRBD1. CDR3 residues: CASSVRQGAYEQYF. CDR3 nucleotide sequence: TGTGCCAGCAGCGTGCGACAGGGCGCCTACGAGCAGTACTTC.